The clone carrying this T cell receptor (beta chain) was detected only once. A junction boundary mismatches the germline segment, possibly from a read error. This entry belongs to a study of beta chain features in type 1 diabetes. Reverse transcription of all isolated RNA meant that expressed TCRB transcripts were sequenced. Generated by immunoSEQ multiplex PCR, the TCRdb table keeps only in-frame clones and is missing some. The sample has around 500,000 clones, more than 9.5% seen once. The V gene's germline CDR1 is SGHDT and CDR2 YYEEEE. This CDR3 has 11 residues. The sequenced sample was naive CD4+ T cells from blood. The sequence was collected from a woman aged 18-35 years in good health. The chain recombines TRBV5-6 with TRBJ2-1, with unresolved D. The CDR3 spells CASSLGPSWVF. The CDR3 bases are TGTGCCAGCAGCTTGGGCCCTAGTTGGGTCTTC.